Below, 15 T cell receptor beta chains from the same sample are listed, as sequenced in a study of blood T cells in healthy people across ages. PCR was performed a second time for roughly 7 to 12 cycles using a sample-barcoded 5' primer and a J-beta primer mix. One entry per CDR3 protein results from TCRdb running MiXCR on the 5' RACE reads. The sample has over 700,000 distinct CDR3 sequences; about 55% are singletons. Input material: blood. The receptor set was obtained from a man older than 75 in good health.

This clonotype was detected once. CDR3 amino acids: CSARGQGARTEAFF. CDR3 sequence (DNA): TGCAGTGCCCGCGGACAGGGGGCAAGAACTGAAGCTTTCTTT. The chain combines TRBV20-1 with TRBJ1-1; 11 positions match TRBD1. There are 14 residues in the CDR3. The germline V gene encodes CDR1 DFQATT and CDR2 SNEGSKA (reference sequence). J lost 5 bases, V lost 6 bases, and 8 bases had no gene match.

Regarding this clonotype: One end of the junction is discordant with germline, which a read error may explain. The V gene is TRBV29-1, the J gene TRBJ1-5; no reliable D call. The CDR3 loop spans 12 amino acids. CDR1 and CDR2 (germline): SQVTM, ANQGSEA. This CDR3 reads CSVNTSHQPQHF. The CDR3, as DNA: TGCAGCGTTAACACTAGCCATCAGCCCCAGCATTTT.

This chain links TRBV21-1 with TRBJ2-1; TRBD2 is the table's D call, not checked against the DNA. TRBV21-1 is reported as a pseudogene. The CDR3 has 21 residues. CDR3 sequence: CASSDCRREREKGRSYNEQFF. Here the CDR3 DNA reads TGTGCCAGCAGCGACTGTCGGCGGGAGCGGGAGAAGGGAAGGTCCTACAATGAGCAGTTCTTC.

This clonotype was seen ten or more times. This chain connects TRBV7-2 to TRBJ2-3; D is perhaps TRBD2 (7 bases). Germline loops: CDR1 SGHTA, CDR2 FQGNSA. Deletions cut 5 bases from V and 14 bases from J, with 20 bases between. This CDR3 is 13 amino acids long. CDR3 in amino acids: CASSRRGGGYAYF. CDR3 bases: TGTGCCAGCAGCCGCAGGGGAGGGGGATACGCGTATTTT. The full variable domain, rest sourced from reference TRBV7-2 and TRBJ2-3, is GAGVSQSPSNKVTEKGKDVELRCDPISGHTALYWYRQSLGQGLEFLIYFQGNSAPDKSGLPSDRFSAERTGGSVSTLTIQRTQQEDSAVYLCASSRRGGGYAYFGPGTRLTVL.

This clonotype appeared a few times. The chain carries TRBV20-1 and TRBJ2-7; 7 nucleotides align to TRBD1. Per the germline V gene, CDR1 is DFQATT and CDR2 is SNEGSKA (reference sequence). The CDR3 contains 13 residues. V was clipped by 3 bases and J by 1 base; unmatched bases: 3. The CDR3 DNA reads TGCAGTGCTAGCCAGGGGGTATCCTACGAGCAGTACTTC. This encodes CSASQGVSYEQYF.

Only one count was recorded for this clonotype. This sequence joins TRBV19 and TRBJ2-4, with D perhaps matching TRBD1 (5 bases). The J call may be in error: the DNA end matches TRBJ2-5 better. Germline values: CDR1 LNHDA, CDR2 SQIVND (reference sequence). The CDR3 contains 17 residues. CDR3: CASSMDKRRVGKETQYF. CDR3 sequence (DNA): TGTGCCAGTAGTATGGACAAAAGAAGAGTTGGTAAAGAGACCCAGTACTTC.

The rearrangement joins TRBV19 to TRBJ2-6; D may be TRBD2 (5 bases). The CDR3 has 15 residues. Trimming pared 3 bases from V and 3 bases from J, leaving 9 bases between. The germline CDR1 and CDR2 sequences are LNHDA and SQIVND (reference sequence). CDR3 nucleotide sequence: TGTGCCAGTAGTATTTTAGCGAGTGGGGCCAACGTCCTGACTTTC. Protein: CASSILASGANVLTF.

The rearrangement links TRBV5-1 to TRBJ1-6; maybe TRBD1 (5 bases). Looked up from germline, CDR1 is SGHRS and CDR2 is YFSETQ. Deletions cut 5 bases from V and 10 bases from J, with 13 bases between. There are 13 residues in the CDR3. CDR3 bases: TGCGCCAGCAGTGCTCAGGGTGGGTCACCCCTCCACTTT. This encodes CASSAQGGSPLHF.

This sequence joins TRBV12-3 or TRBV12-4 and TRBJ1-4; TRBD1 matches at 7 bases. The ends lost 7 bases at V and 4 bases at J; junction bases unmatched: 9. The CDR3 totals 15 residues. The CDR3: CASKRPGQLNEKLFF. The CDR3 nucleotides are TGTGCCAGCAAGAGGCCGGGACAGCTTAATGAAAAACTGTTTTTT.

V gene TRBV2 combines with J gene TRBJ2-7; no firm D call. Trimming removed 6 bases at V and 4 bases at J, with 10 bases between. Looked up from germline, CDR1 is SNHLY and CDR2 is FYNNEI. The CDR3 extends over 12 amino acids. CDR3 amino acids: CASSEAPYEQYF. The CDR3 DNA reads as TGTGCCAGCAGCGAGGCCCCTTACGAGCAGTACTTC.

This clonotype was seen more than once but under ten times. This chain joins TRBV28 and TRBJ2-5; D might be TRBD1 (6 bases). The length of the CDR3 is 14 residues. The germline CDR1 and CDR2 sequences are MDHEN and SYDVKM. V was clipped by 4 bases and J by 5 bases, with 14 bases between them. CDR3 bases: TGTGCCAGCAGTTCGGGACAAGGACCGGAGACCCAGTACTTC. It encodes CASSSGQGPETQYF.

CDR3 in amino acids: CASSPPASGSSGEQFF. CDR3 DNA sequence: TGTGCCAGCAGCCCCCCGGCTAGCGGGAGTAGCGGTGAGCAGTTCTTC. The rearrangement uses TRBV9 and TRBJ2-1; 10 bases map to TRBD2. The germline V gene has CDR1 SGDLS and CDR2 YYNGEE. This CDR3 has 16 amino acids. V shed 4 bases, J shed 9 bases, and the junction held 13 bases outside the gene matches.

There are a few counts of this clonotype. This chain links TRBV29-1 with TRBJ2-1; 10 nucleotides line up with TRBD2. With 4 bases clipped from V and 3 bases from J, the junction kept 9 bases outside the gene matches. The CDR3 totals 16 residues. Per germline, CDR1 SQVTM and CDR2 ANQGSEA. The CDR3 nucleotides read TGCAGCGTTGTGGCTAGCGGGAGTTCGGACTACAATGAGCAGTTCTTC. It codes for CSVVASGSSDYNEQFF.

This chain links TRBV2 with TRBJ2-3; D assignment may be TRBD1 or TRBD2 (5 bases each). The CDR3 spans 15 residues. Per the germline V gene, CDR1 is SNHLY and CDR2 is FYNNEI. V was pared by 4 bases and J by 1 base, with 12 bases between. This chain's CDR3 is CASSVGRGGTDTQYF. The CDR3 DNA follows: TGTGCCAGCAGTGTGGGAAGAGGGGGCACAGATACGCAGTATTTT.

The gene calls are TRBV5-1 and TRBJ1-2; perhaps TRBD1 as D (5 bases). Per the germline V gene, CDR1 is SGHRS and CDR2 is YFSETQ. This CDR3 is 15 amino acids long. Trimming pared 0 bases from V and 7 bases from J, leaving 16 bases between. The CDR3 DNA is TGCGCCAGCAGCTTGGATACCCAGCAGGGTGGTGGCTACACCTTC. This encodes CASSLDTQQGGGYTF.